The rows below give T cell receptor beta chains drawn from one sample of a study of blood T cell repertoires in COVID-19. Method: immunoSEQ multiplex PCR; TCRdb's copy keeps in-frame clones and lacks some. The table lists roughly 84,000 clones, roughly 80% of them singletons. What was sequenced was peripheral blood. These receptors all stem from a woman in her thirties or forties with active or convalescent COVID-19. Each CDR3 is given with its conserved first and last residue. The order of the fields is J gene, D gene, clone size, V gene, CDR3 DNA, CDR3 protein. D genes are given only for firm matches. Clone size, where shown, is once, few, many, or a class for clones that have expanded.

>TRBJ1-2|TRBD1|few|TRBV9
TGTGCCAGCAGCCCAGGAGACAGGGGCTATGGCTACACCTTC
CASSPGDRGYGYTF
>TRBJ2-7|TRBD2|few|TRBV19
TGTGCCAGTAGTACACTAGCGGGGGCGTACGAGCAGTACTTC
CASSTLAGAYEQYF
>TRBJ1-6|TRBD1|.|TRBV6-5
TGTGCCAGCAGAGGACAGGGGTATAATTCACCCCTCCACTTT
CASRGQGYNSPLHF
>TRBJ2-1|.|.|TRBV19
TGTGCCAGTAGTATAGTGACAGAACCCTACAATGAGCAGTTCTTC
CASSIVTEPYNEQFF
>TRBJ1-1|TRBD1|.|TRBV27
TGTGCCAGCAGTCCGACAGGGGGGGCGAACACTGAAGCTTTCTTT
CASSPTGGANTEAFF
>TRBJ2-5|.|.|TRBV19
TGTGCCAGTAGTATCACAGTGGAAGAGACCCAGTACTTC
CASSITVEETQYF
>TRBJ2-1|TRBD2|.|TRBV10-3
TGTGCCATCAGTGAGGTTGCGGGAGTAGGTGAGCAGTTCTTC
CAISEVAGVGEQFF
>TRBJ2-5|.|.|TRBV6-5
TGTGCCAGCAGTTACGTTGGGGGGAGAGACCAAGAGACCCAGTACTTC
CASSYVGGRDQETQYF
>TRBJ2-2|TRBD1|.|TRBV27
TGTGCCAGCAGCCTACAGGGGGCGTTGAACACCGGGGAGCTGTTTTTT
CASSLQGALNTGELFF
>TRBJ1-5|.|.|TRBV11-2
TGTGCCAGCAGCTTAGGGCAGAGCAATCAGCCCCAGCATTTT
CASSLGQSNQPQHF
>TRBJ2-7|TRBD1|once|TRBV7-8
TGTGCCAGCAGCCCAGGGACAGGAGCCACCTACGAGCAGTACTTC
CASSPGTGATYEQYF
>TRBJ1-2|.|once|TRBV18
TGTGCCAGCTCACCACGGCAAAGAGGGAACTATGGCTACACCTTC
CASSPRQRGNYGYTF
>TRBJ1-6|.|.|TRBV13
TGTGCCAGCAGCTTAGGATCGGATTCACCCCTCCACTTT
CASSLGSDSPLHF
>TRBJ1-2|TRBD1|.|TRBV10-3
TGTGCCATCAGTGCCGGACAGGGTCTCGGTGGCTACACCTTC
CAISAGQGLGGYTF
>TRBJ2-2|.|.|TRBV18
TGTGCCAGCTCACTAACGGGGGTCGACGGGGAGCTGTTTTTT
CASSLTGVDGELFF
>TRBJ1-2|.|.|TRBV28
TGTGCCAGCAGTCCAGGGGAAAACTATGGCTACACCTTC
CASSPGENYGYTF
>TRBJ2-5|.|.|TRBV19
TGTGCCAGTAGTGCGGGACCCTTTGGGGAGACCCAGTACTTC
CASSAGPFGETQYF
>TRBJ1-6|.|few|TRBV6-5
TGTGCCAGCAGAGCGGGACCGTCAAATTCACCCCTCCACTTT
CASRAGPSNSPLHF
>TRBJ2-2|.|.|TRBV29-1
TGCAGCGTCGCAGGGCCCGGGGAGCTGTTTTTT
CSVAGPGELFF
>TRBJ2-3|.|.|TRBV5-6
TGTGCCAGCAAGTCGCTCCTGTCATCGGTTCTTCCAGATACGCAGTATTTT
CASKSLLSSVLPDTQYF
>TRBJ1-3|.|.|TRBV6-5
TGTGCCAGCAGGGGGGGACTGAACTCTGGAAACACCATATATTTT
CASRGGLNSGNTIYF
>TRBJ2-7|.|.|TRBV2
TGTGCCAGCAGCCAGGACAACTACGAGCAGTACTTC
CASSQDNYEQYF
>TRBJ2-5|TRBD2|.|TRBV9
TGTGCCAGCAGCAGTCCGGGACTAGCGGGGGAGACCCAGTACTTC
CASSSPGLAGETQYF
>TRBJ1-6|TRBD1|.|TRBV5-1
TGCGCCAGCAGCCCCGGGACAGGGCTCCTCCACTTT
CASSPGTGLLHF
>TRBJ1-2|.|.|TRBV28
TGTGCCAGCAGTCATGACAGAAACTTCTATGGCTACACCTTC
CASSHDRNFYGYTF
>TRBJ2-1|TRBD2|.|TRBV2
TGTGCCAGCAATGCGGGAGCTTCCGGCAATGAGCAGTTCTTC
CASNAGASGNEQFF
>TRBJ2-3|.|.|TRBV4-1
TGCGCCAGCAGCCAAGAGGACTCCAACGCCTACACAGATACGCAGTATTTT
CASSQEDSNAYTDTQYF
>TRBJ2-1|TRBD2|few|TRBV4-3
TGCGCCAGCAGCCAAGATGCGGGGGGAACGTTTTACAATGAGCAGTTCTTC
CASSQDAGGTFYNEQFF
>TRBJ1-2|.|once|TRBV3-1/TRBV3-2
TGTGCCAGCAGCCAAGACGGCAGGGATGGAGGCTACACCTTC
CASSQDGRDGGYTF
>TRBJ2-7|.|.|TRBV29-1
TGCAGCGTTTGGTACGCCAGCTCCTACGAGCAGTACTTC
CSVWYASSYEQYF
>TRBJ1-1|.|.|TRBV5-8
TGTGCCAGCAGCTCAGGAGAACAGGGATGGAACACTGAAGCTTTCTTT
CASSSGEQGWNTEAFF
>TRBJ2-7|.|.|TRBV6-6
TGTGCCAGCAGTTACCAGGGGAGTATAGTCTACGAGCAGTACTTC
CASSYQGSIVYEQYF
>TRBJ1-1|.|.|TRBV2
TGTGCCAGCAGTCAGGAAGTGAACACTGAAGCTTTCTTT
CASSQEVNTEAFF